This T cell receptor (beta chain) is from a study of T cells in narcolepsy. Study-wide points: Comparing one patient's CSF and blood CD4+ clonotypes highlighted HCRT- and TRIB2-specific autoreactive clonotypes.

Germline CDR1 and CDR2: MNHEY and SVGAGI. The germline V and J ends were trimmed by 5 bases and 5 bases, with 15 bases remaining between them. The CDR3 is 14 residues long. Worth noting for this clone: As yet, its antigen is unknown.

Sequencing was performed with immunoSEQ multiplex PCR; in TCRdb, only in-frame clones are kept and a portion is missing. The data hold fewer than 35,000 clones, with 84% observed a single time. This rearrangement joins TRBV6-5 to TRBJ1-1; D gene ambiguous. Sequencing was carried out using CD45RA- memory CD4+ T cells from PBMCs. The clonotype was recovered from a human donor with narcolepsy. CDR3 sequence: CASSEEGGVTEAFF. The DNA of the CDR3 is TGTGCCAGCAGTGAAGAGGGAGGTGTGACTGAAGCTTTCTTT.